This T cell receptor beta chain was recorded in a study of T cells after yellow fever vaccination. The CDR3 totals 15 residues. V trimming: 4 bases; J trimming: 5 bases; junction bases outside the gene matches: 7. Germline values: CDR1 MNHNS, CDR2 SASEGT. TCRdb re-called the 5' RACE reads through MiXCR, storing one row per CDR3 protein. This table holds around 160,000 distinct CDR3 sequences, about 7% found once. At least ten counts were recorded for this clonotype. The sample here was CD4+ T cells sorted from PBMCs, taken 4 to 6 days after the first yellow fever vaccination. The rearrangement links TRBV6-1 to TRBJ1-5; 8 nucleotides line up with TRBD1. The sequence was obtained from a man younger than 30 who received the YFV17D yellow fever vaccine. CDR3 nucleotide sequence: TGTGCCAGCAGTGCCCGGGACAGGCCTTATCAGCCCCAGCATTTT. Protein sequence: CASSARDRPYQPQHF.